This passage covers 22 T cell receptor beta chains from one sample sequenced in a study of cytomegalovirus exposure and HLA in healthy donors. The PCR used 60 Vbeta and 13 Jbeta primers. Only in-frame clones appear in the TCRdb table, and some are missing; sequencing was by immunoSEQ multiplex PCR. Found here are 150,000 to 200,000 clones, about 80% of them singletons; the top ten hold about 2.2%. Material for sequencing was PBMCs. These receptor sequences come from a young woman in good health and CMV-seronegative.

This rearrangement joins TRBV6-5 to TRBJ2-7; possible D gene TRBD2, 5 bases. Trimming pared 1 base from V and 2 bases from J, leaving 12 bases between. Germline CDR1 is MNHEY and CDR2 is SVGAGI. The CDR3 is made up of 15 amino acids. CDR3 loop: CASSYWRGGPYEQYF. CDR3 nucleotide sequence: TGTGCCAGCAGTTACTGGCGCGGAGGTCCCTACGAGCAGTACTTC.

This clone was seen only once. CDR3: CASSNSGRATEQYF. CDR3 DNA: TGTGCCAGCAGCAATAGCGGGAGGGCCACCGAGCAGTACTTC. The chain recombines TRBV11-2 with TRBJ2-7; 11 bases match TRBD2. Germline V gene data show CDR1 as SGHAT and CDR2 as FQNNGV. Trimming took 5 bases from V and 6 from J; bases not matched to a gene: 6. The CDR3 runs 14 residues.

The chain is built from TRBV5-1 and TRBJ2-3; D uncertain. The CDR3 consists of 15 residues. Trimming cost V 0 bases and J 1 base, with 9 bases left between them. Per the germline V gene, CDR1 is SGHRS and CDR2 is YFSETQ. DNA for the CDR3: TGCGCCAGCAGCTTGGCTTTTACGGGCACAGATACGCAGTATTTT. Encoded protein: CASSLAFTGTDTQYF. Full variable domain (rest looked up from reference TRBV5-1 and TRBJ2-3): KAGVTQTPRYLIKTRGQQVTLSCSPISGHRSVSWYQQTPGQGLQFLFEYFSETQRNKGNFPGRFSGRQFSNSRSEMNVSTLELGDSALYLCASSLAFTGTDTQYFGPGTRLTVL.

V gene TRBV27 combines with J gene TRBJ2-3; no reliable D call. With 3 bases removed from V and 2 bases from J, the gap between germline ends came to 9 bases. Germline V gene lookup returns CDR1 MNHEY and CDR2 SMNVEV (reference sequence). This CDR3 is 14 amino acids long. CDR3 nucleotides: TGTGCCAGCAGTTTCGAGGATCCCACAGATACGCAGTATTTT. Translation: CASSFEDPTDTQYF.

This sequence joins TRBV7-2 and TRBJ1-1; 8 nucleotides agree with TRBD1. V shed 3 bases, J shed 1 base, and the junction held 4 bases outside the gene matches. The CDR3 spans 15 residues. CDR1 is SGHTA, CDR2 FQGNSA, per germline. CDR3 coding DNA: TGTGCCAGCAGCTTCCGGGACAGGCCGAACACTGAAGCTTTCTTT. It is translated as CASSFRDRPNTEAFF.

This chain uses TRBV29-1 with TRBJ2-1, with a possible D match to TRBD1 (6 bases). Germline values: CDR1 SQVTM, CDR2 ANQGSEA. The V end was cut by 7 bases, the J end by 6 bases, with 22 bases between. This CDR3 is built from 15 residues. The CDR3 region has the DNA TGCAGCGCCCCCCCAGGGGTTGGCAGCAGCAATGAGCAGTTCTTC. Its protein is CSAPPGVGSSNEQFF.

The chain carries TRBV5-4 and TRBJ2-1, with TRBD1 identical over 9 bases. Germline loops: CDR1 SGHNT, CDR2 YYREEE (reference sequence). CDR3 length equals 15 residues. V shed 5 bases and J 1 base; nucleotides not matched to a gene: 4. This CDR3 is CASRTGTGSYNEQFF. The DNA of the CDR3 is TGTGCCAGCAGGACCGGGACAGGGTCCTACAATGAGCAGTTCTTC.

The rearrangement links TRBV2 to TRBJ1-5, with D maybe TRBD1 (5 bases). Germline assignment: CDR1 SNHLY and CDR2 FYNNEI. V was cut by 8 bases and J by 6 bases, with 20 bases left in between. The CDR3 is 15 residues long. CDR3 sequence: CASAAMGRALQPQHF. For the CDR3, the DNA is TGTGCCAGCGCAGCGATGGGCAGGGCCCTTCAGCCCCAGCATTTT. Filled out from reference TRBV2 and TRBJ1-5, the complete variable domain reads EPEVTQTPSHQVTQMGQEVILRCVPISNHLYFYWYRQILGQKVEFLVSFYNNEISEKSEIFDDQFSVERPDGSNFTLKIRSTKLEDSAMYFCASAAMGRALQPQHFGDGTRLSIL.

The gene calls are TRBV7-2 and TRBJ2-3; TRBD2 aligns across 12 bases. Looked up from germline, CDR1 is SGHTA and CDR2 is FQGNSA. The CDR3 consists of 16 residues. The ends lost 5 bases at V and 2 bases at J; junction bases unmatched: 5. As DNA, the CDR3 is TGTGCCAGCAGCCCGGGACTAGCGGGCAACACAGATACGCAGTATTTT. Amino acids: CASSPGLAGNTDTQYF.

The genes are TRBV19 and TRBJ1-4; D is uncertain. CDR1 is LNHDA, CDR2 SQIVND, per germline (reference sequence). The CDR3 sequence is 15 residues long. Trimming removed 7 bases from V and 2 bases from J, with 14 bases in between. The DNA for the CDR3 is TGTGCCAGTACCCCGACCAGAGGGACTAATGAAAAACTGTTTTTT. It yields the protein CASTPTRGTNEKLFF.

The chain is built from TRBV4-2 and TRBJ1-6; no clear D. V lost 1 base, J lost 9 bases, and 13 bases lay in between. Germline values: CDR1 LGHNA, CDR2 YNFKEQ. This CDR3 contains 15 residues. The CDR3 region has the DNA TGTGCCAGCAGCCAAGGGCCTCGAGGGTCTTCACCCCTCCACTTT. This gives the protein CASSQGPRGSSPLHF.

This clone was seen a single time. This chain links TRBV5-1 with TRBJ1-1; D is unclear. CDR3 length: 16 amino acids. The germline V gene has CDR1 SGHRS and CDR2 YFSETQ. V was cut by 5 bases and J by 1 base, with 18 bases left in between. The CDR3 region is CASSSISDTANTEAFF. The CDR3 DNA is TGCGCCAGCAGTTCTATATCGGATACAGCGAACACTGAAGCTTTCTTT.

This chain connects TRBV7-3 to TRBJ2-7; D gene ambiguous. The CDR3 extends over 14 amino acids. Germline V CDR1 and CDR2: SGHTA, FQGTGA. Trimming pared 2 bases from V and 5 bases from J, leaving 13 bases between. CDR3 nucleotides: TGTGCCAGCAGCTTACGGTACATCAGCGACGAGCAGTACTTC. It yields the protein CASSLRYISDEQYF.

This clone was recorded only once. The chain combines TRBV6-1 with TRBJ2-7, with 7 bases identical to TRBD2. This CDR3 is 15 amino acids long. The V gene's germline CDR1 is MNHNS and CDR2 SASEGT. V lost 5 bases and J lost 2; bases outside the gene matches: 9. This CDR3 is CASSLEGRGAYEQYF. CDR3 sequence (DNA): TGTGCCAGCAGTCTAGAAGGCCGGGGGGCCTACGAGCAGTACTTC.

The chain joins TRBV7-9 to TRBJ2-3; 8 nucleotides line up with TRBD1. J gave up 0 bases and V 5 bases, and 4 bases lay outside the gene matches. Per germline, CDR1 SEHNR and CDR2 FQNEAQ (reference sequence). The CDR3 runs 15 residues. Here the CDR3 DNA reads TGTGCCAGCAGCCGGACAGGGTGGAGCACAGATACGCAGTATTTT. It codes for CASSRTGWSTDTQYF.

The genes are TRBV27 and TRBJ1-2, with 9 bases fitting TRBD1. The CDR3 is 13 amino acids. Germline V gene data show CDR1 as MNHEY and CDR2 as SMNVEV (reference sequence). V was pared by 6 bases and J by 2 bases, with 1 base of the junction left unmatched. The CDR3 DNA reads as TGTGCCAGCAGAGGGACAGGGAACTATGGCTACACCTTC. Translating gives CASRGTGNYGYTF.

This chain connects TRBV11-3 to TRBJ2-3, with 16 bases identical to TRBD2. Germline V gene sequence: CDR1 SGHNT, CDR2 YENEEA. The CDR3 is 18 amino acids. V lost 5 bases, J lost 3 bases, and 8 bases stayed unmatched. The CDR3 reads CASSPPGLAGGGTDTQYF. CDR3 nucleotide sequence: TGTGCCAGCAGCCCTCCGGGACTAGCGGGAGGGGGTACAGATACGCAGTATTTT.

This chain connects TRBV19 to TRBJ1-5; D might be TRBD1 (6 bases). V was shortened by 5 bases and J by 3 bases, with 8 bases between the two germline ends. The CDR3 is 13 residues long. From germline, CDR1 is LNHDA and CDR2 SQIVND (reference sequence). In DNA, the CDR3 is TGTGCCAGTAGTTGGACAGACAATCAGCCCCAGCATTTT. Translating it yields CASSWTDNQPQHF. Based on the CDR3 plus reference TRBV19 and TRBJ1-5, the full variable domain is DGGITQSPKYLFRKEGQNVTLSCEQNLNHDAMYWYRQDPGQGLRLIYYSQIVNDFQKGDIAEGYSVSREKKESFPLTVTSAQKNPTAFYLCASSWTDNQPQHFGDGTRLSIL.

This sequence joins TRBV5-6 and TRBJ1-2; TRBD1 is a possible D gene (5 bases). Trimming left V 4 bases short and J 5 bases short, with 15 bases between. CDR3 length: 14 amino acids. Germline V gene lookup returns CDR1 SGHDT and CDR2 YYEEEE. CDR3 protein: CASSRLSTDYGYTF. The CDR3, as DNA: TGTGCCAGCAGCCGACTTTCGACAGATTATGGCTACACCTTC.

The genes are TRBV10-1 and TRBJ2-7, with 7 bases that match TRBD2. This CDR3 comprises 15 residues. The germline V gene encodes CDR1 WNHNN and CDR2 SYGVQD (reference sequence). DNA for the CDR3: TGCGCTCGGGGGGATTGGGAGGATCCGTTTTACGAGCAGTACTTC. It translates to CARGDWEDPFYEQYF.

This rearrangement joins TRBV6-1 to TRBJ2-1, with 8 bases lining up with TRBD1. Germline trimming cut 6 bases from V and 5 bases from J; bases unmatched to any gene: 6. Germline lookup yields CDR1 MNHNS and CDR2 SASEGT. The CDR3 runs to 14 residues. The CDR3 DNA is TGTGCCAGCAGGGCCGGGACAGGACACAATGAGCAGTTCTTC. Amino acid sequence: CASRAGTGHNEQFF.

The CDR3 region has the DNA TGTGCCACCAGCAAGGGCTGGTCGGGTTTTGGAGGGGCTGAGGATAGCAATCAGCCCCAGCATTTT. Protein sequence: CATSKGWSGFGGAEDSNQPQHF. The chain uses TRBV15 and TRBJ1-5, with D possibly being TRBD1 (5 bases). The CDR3 has 22 residues. V lost 4 bases, J lost 0 bases, and 31 bases lay in between. The germline gives CDR1 LNHNV, CDR2 YYDKDF (reference sequence).